This passage covers 7 T cell receptor beta chains from one sample sequenced in a study of HIV-infected patients and healthy controls. The repertoire came from unfractionated whole blood and reflected all unsorted peripheral T cells. Alpha and beta constant-region primers primed reverse transcription of 500 to 550 ng RNA. Separate chain-specific third strand synthesis with multiplexing indices produced the alpha and beta libraries. Each CDR3 protein is one row after TCRdb ran MiXCR on the 5' RACE reads. The sample lists under 6,500 distinct CDR3 sequences, around 21% occurring once. The sequencing here drew on blood, taken before antiretroviral therapy. The source of these receptors is an adult with HIV infection.

Points on this clonotype: A much larger clone lies one base from this, so it may be a read error. The chain combines TRBV5-4 with TRBJ1-5; TRBD1 matches at 8 bases. Germline V gene lookup returns CDR1 SGHNT and CDR2 YYREEE (reference sequence). There are 15 residues in the CDR3. CDR3 protein: CASSLGPGGGQPKHF. CDR3 nucleotides: TGTGCCAGCAGCTTGGGGCCAGGGGGCGGTCAGCCCAAGCATTTT.

The chain joins TRBV29-1 to TRBJ2-3; possibly TRBD1 for D (5 bases). This CDR3 spans 13 amino acids. Between the trimmed V and J ends, which lost 8 bases and 8 bases, there was a span of 20 bases. CDR1 and CDR2 from the germline V gene are SQVTM and ANQGSEA. The CDR3 is CSTNEGALGTQYF. The CDR3 DNA follows: TGCAGCACAAATGAAGGGGCCCTTGGTACGCAGTATTTT.

This clonotype came up a few times. The rearrangement links TRBV6-5 to TRBJ2-3; TRBD2 aligns across 8 bases. This CDR3 is built from 19 residues. V lost 4 bases and J lost 5; bases outside the gene matches: 20. Germline values: CDR1 MNHEY, CDR2 SVGAGI. The DNA for the CDR3 is TGTGCCAGCAGTTCCTTACTAAACGGGGGGGCCAAGGTTGAAGATACGCAGTATTTT. This translates into CASSSLLNGGAKVEDTQYF.

As regards this clonotype: This may be a read error, as it is one base from a much larger clone. The chain employs TRBV20-1 and TRBJ2-3; 7 bases match TRBD2. Germline CDR1 is DFQATT and CDR2 is SNEGSKA (reference sequence). Unmatched junction bases numbered 10, after V lost 6 bases and J lost 1 base. CDR3 length equals 15 residues. In DNA form, the CDR3 reads TGCAGTGCCCCCACAAAGCGGGAAGGCACAGATACGCAGTATTTT. Translating it yields CSAPTKREGTDTQYF.

This clonotype was observed many times. This chain connects TRBV6-5 to TRBJ1-6, with D unclear. V lost 0 bases, J lost 10 bases, and 19 bases lay in between. This CDR3 comprises 17 residues. The V gene's germline CDR1 is MNHEY and CDR2 SVGAGI. The CDR3: CASSYSLPGAGVSPLHF. The CDR3 region has the DNA TGTGCCAGCAGTTACTCCCTTCCTGGCGCCGGGGTATCACCCCTCCACTTT.

The chain is built from TRBV30 and TRBJ1-1; the D is unclear. Germline CDR1 and CDR2: GTSNPN and SVGIG (reference sequence). The CDR3 sequence is 11 residues long. V was trimmed by 4 bases and J by 4 bases, leaving 7 bases between them. CDR3 sequence reads: CAWIWGTEAFF. DNA for the CDR3: TGTGCCTGGATTTGGGGCACTGAAGCTTTCTTT.

By its share, this clonotype is medium-sized. The chain uses TRBV7-3 and TRBJ1-1; D remains unclear. This CDR3 spans 14 amino acids. Between the trimmed V and J ends, which lost 5 bases and 1 base, there was a span of 11 bases. Germline CDR1 and CDR2: SGHTA and FQGTGA. The CDR3: CASSPDGRNTEAFF. The CDR3 bases are TGTGCCAGCAGCCCCGATGGGAGGAACACTGAAGCTTTCTTT.